This TCR beta chain was documented in a study of blood T cell repertoires in COVID-19. Trimming removed 2 bases at V and 2 bases at J, with 9 bases between. Germline CDR1 MNHEY, CDR2 SVGAGI. The CDR3 totals 14 residues. Per the original data handling: Amplification of reference gene primers provided the estimated nucleated cell counts. The assay was immunoSEQ multiplex PCR, and TCRdb's table has in-frame clones only and misses some. That table is the source of V, J and clone size, and D and trimming were worked out from the DNA. The data show 250,000 to 300,000 clones, 88% seen once. The receptor was isolated from a woman aged 30 to 39 with COVID-19, enrolled during active disease. The sample was peripheral blood. This chain joins TRBV6-5 and TRBJ1-1; D possibly corresponds to TRBD1 (5 bases). CDR3 sequence: CASSYTQGNTEAFF. For the CDR3, the DNA is TGTGCCAGCAGTTACACTCAGGGAAACACTGAAGCTTTCTTT.